This T cell receptor beta chain appears in the sequencing data of a study of response to subunit inactivated influenza vaccine. Study outcomes and limitations: Every seasonal influenza vaccination brings in few new T cells, the authors suggested.

The ends lost 1 base at V and 7 bases at J; junction bases unmatched: 7. The CDR3 is made up of 15 amino acids. Germline V gene data show CDR1 as LGHDT and CDR2 as YNNKEL (reference sequence). This clonotype appeared many times. The antigen is unknown. TCRdb independently ran MiXCR on the RT-PCR reads; one entry per CDR3 protein. The profile shows around 300,000 distinct CDR3 sequences, about 20% of them singletons. The source of this sequence is a man in his fifties or sixties who received an inactivated influenza vaccine. V usage is TRBV3-1 and J usage is TRBJ2-7, with 10 positions matching TRBD2. The sample consisted of PBMCs from blood, taken about 20 months after vaccination. The CDR3 here is CASSQVLAGVKEQYF. DNA for the CDR3: TGTGCCAGCAGCCAAGTGCTAGCGGGAGTAAAGGAGCAGTACTTC.